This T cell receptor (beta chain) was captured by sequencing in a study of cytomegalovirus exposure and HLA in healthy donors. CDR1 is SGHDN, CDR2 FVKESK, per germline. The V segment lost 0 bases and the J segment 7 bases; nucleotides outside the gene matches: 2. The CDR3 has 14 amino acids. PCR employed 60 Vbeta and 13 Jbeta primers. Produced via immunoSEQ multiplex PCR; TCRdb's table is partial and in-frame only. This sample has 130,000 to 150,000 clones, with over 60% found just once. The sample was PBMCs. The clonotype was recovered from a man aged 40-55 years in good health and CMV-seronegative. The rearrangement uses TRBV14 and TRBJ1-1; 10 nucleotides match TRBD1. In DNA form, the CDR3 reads TGTGCCAGCAGCCAAGATCGGACAGGGGGTGAAGCTTTCTTT. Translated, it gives CASSQDRTGGEAFF.